The clone carrying this T cell receptor (beta chain) was detected ten times or more. The antigen is unknown. Making use of molecular barcodes, quantitative 5'-RACE generated TCR beta libraries. TCRdb passed the 5' RACE reads through MiXCR, listing each CDR3 protein once. The table shows approximately 250,000 distinct CDR3 sequences, with about 10% occurring only once. The CDR3 runs to 14 residues. Unmatched junction bases numbered 6, after V lost 6 bases and J lost 3 bases. The germline CDR1 and CDR2 sequences are LGHDT and YNNKEL (reference sequence). The data derive from a study of CD8 T cells in ankylosing spondylitis. Points from the study as a whole: Eight highly homologous variants formed a TCR beta motif that appeared characteristic of ankylosing spondylitis blood. Disease-linked clones were CD8+ and relatively rare in peripheral blood. Previous work reported some of these motif variants in the synovial fluid and blood of reactive arthritis.

The sample taken for sequencing was blood, either unsorted or a sorted T cell fraction (not recorded which). The J gene is TRBJ2-7, the V gene TRBV3-1; 9 bases line up with TRBD2. This sequence was found in a male donor with ankylosing spondylitis or in good health (not recorded which). Written as DNA, the CDR3 is TGTGCCAGCAGTCAGCGGGAGGTAAACTACGAGCAGTACTTC. It is translated as CASSQREVNYEQYF.